The 3 T cell receptor beta chains below all came from one sample that was sequenced in a study of T cell repertoires in cytomegalovirus infection. TCRdb analysed the reads with MiXCR anew, one entry per CDR3 protein. The data show about 300,000 distinct CDR3 sequences, with roughly a quarter seen just once and roughly 14% held by the top ten. The sequencing sample was made of PBMCs. The receptor set was obtained from a human donor in good health (CMV status not recorded). Some clones in this sample may be carry-over from other donors' samples.

The V and J genes are TRBV19 and TRBJ1-5; the match to TRBD1 covers 7 bases. J was trimmed by 7 bases and V by 4 bases; bases with no gene match: 7. Germline CDR1 reads LNHDA; CDR2 reads SQIVND (reference sequence). The length of the CDR3 is 14 residues. The chain's CDR3 is CASSTTGSGQPQHF. The CDR3, as DNA: TGTGCCAGTAGTACGACAGGGTCGGGGCAGCCCCAGCATTTT.

This clonotype has a count of ten or more. This sequence joins TRBV5-5 and TRBJ1-5; unclear D gene. There are 15 residues in the CDR3. With 2 bases removed from V and 2 bases from J, the gap between germline ends came to 11 bases. The V gene's germline CDR1 is SGHKS and CDR2 YYEKEE (reference sequence). CDR3 region: CASSFGPEGNQPQHF. In DNA form, the CDR3 reads TGTGCCAGCAGCTTCGGGCCGGAAGGCAATCAGCCCCAGCATTTT.

This clonotype occurred a few times. CDR3: CASSLGAGGLGTQYF. DNA of the CDR3: TGTGCCAGCAGCTTAGGAGCGGGAGGGCTTGGTACGCAGTATTTT. The chain links TRBV11-3 to TRBJ2-3; the match to TRBD2 covers 10 bases. Germline V gene data show CDR1 as SGHNT and CDR2 as YENEEA. V shed 1 base and J 8 bases; nucleotides not matched to a gene: 6. The CDR3 has 15 residues.